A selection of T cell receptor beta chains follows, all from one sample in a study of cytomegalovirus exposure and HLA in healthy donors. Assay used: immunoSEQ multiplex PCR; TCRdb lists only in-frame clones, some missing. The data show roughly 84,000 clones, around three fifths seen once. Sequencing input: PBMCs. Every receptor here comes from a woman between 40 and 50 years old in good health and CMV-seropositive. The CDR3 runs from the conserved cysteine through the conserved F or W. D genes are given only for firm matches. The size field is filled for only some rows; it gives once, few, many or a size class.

cdr3_nt: TGTGCCAGCAGCGGGACAGATAATAGCAATCAGCCCCAGCATTTT
cdr3_aa: CASSGTDNSNQPQHF
clone_size: -
j_call: TRBJ1-5
cdr3_length: 15
d_call: TRBD1
v_call: TRBV6-1

cdr3_nt: TGTGCCAGCTCACCAAACCAGGGGGAGACCCAGTACTTC
cdr3_aa: CASSPNQGETQYF
clone_size: -
j_call: TRBJ2-5
cdr3_length: 13
d_call: -
v_call: TRBV18

cdr3_nt: TGTGCCAGCACCCAGAGTCGGACAGGGGTTGAAAAACTGTTTTTT
cdr3_aa: CASTQSRTGVEKLFF
clone_size: -
j_call: TRBJ1-4
cdr3_length: 15
d_call: TRBD1
v_call: TRBV7-9

cdr3_nt: TGTGCCAGCACCCCCGTCCGACAGGCCGTTGAAGCTTTCTTT
cdr3_aa: CASTPVRQAVEAFF
clone_size: few
j_call: TRBJ1-1
cdr3_length: 14
d_call: -
v_call: TRBV16

cdr3_nt: TGTGCCAGCCTCCGGGAAGCTCAGCTAGCGGGACGCGCCTACGAGCAGTACTTC
cdr3_aa: CASLREAQLAGRAYEQYF
clone_size: few
j_call: TRBJ2-7
cdr3_length: 18
d_call: TRBD2
v_call: TRBV2

cdr3_nt: TGCGCCAGCAGCCAAGGGACAGTTAGCAATCAGCCCCAGCATTTT
cdr3_aa: CASSQGTVSNQPQHF
clone_size: few
j_call: TRBJ1-5
cdr3_length: 15
d_call: -
v_call: TRBV4-3

cdr3_nt: TGCGCCAGCAGCTCATCAGGGTGGGGTGGCACTGAAGCTTTCTTT
cdr3_aa: CASSSSGWGGTEAFF
clone_size: -
j_call: TRBJ1-1
cdr3_length: 15
d_call: -
v_call: TRBV5-1

cdr3_nt: TGTGCCAGCTCCCACCGATCAGGAAGGAATGAGCAGTTCTTC
cdr3_aa: CASSHRSGRNEQFF
clone_size: -
j_call: TRBJ2-1
cdr3_length: 14
d_call: -
v_call: TRBV28

cdr3_nt: TGTGCCAGCAGCAAGGACAGGGGAGAGACCCAGTACTTC
cdr3_aa: CASSKDRGETQYF
clone_size: few
j_call: TRBJ2-5
cdr3_length: 13
d_call: TRBD1
v_call: TRBV5-4

cdr3_nt: TGTGCCATCAGTGCGCGGGAGGGCGAGAATGAGCAGTTCTTC
cdr3_aa: CAISAREGENEQFF
clone_size: -
j_call: TRBJ2-1
cdr3_length: 14
d_call: TRBD2
v_call: TRBV10-3

cdr3_nt: TGTGCCAGCAGCCCTGGGGGGGAAGAAAAACTGTTTTTT
cdr3_aa: CASSPGGEEKLFF
clone_size: -
j_call: TRBJ1-4
cdr3_length: 13
d_call: -
v_call: TRBV9

cdr3_nt: TGTGCCAGCAGTGCTCCGGGACTAGCGGGATTTGTCTGGTACTTC
cdr3_aa: CASSAPGLAGFVWYF
clone_size: -
j_call: TRBJ2-7
cdr3_length: 15
d_call: TRBD2
v_call: TRBV28

cdr3_nt: TGTGCCACCAAACAGGGACCCAATTCACCCCTCCACTTT
cdr3_aa: CATKQGPNSPLHF
clone_size: -
j_call: TRBJ1-6
cdr3_length: 13
d_call: -
v_call: TRBV6-1

cdr3_nt: TGTGCCAGCAGTGAAGCGCTTCCGAGAGCCTACGAGCAGTACTTC
cdr3_aa: CASSEALPRAYEQYF
clone_size: -
j_call: TRBJ2-7
cdr3_length: 15
d_call: -
v_call: TRBV2